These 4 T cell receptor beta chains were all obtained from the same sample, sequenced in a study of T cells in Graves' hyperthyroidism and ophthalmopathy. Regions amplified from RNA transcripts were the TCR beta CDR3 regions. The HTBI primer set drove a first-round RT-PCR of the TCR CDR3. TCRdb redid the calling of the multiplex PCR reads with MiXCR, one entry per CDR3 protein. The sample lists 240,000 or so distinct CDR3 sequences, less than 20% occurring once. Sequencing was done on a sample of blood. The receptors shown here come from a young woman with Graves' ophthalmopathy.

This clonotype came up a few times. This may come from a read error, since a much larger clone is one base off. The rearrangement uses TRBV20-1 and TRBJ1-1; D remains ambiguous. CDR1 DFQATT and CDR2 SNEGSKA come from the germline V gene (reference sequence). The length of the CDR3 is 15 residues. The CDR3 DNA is TGCAGTGCTAGAGCTGACCGGCGGGCCCTCACTGAAGCTTCCTTT. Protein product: CSARADRRALTEASF.

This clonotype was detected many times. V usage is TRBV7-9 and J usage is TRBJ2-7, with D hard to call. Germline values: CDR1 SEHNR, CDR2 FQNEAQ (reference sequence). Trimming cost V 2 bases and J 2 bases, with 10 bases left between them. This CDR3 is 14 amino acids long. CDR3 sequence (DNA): TGTGCCAGCAGCTTATCGGACGGCACCTACGAGCAGTACTTC. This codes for CASSLSDGTYEQYF. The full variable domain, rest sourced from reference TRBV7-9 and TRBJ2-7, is DTGVSQNPRHKITKRGQNVTFRCDPISEHNRLYWYRQTLGQGPEFLTYFQNEAQLEKSRLLSDRFSAERPKGSFSTLEIQRTEQGDSAMYLCASSLSDGTYEQYFGPGTRLTVT.

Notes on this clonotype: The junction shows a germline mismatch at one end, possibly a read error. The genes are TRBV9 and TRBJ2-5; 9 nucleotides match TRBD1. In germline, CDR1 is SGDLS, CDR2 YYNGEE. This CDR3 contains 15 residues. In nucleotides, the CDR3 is TGTGCCAGCGGCGTAAGGACAGGGGCGCAAGAGACCCAGTACTTC. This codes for CASGVRTGAQETQYF.

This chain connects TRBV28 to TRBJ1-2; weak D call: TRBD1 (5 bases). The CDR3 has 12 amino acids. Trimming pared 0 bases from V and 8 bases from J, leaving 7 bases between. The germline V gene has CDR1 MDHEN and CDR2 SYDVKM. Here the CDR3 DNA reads TGTGCCAGCAGTTTATGGGGGACCGGCTACACCTTC. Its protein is CASSLWGTGYTF.